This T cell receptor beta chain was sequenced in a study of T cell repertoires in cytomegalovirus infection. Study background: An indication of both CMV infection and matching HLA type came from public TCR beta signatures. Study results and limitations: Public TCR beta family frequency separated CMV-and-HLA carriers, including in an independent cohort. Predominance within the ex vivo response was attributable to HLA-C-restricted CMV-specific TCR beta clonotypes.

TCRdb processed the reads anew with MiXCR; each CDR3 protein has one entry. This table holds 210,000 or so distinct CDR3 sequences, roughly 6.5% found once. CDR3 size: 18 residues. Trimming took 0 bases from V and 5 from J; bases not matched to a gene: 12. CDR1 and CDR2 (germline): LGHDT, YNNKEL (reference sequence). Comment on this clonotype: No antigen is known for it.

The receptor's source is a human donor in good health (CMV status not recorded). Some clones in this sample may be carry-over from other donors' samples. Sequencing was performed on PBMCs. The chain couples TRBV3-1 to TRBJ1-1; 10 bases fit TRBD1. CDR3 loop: CASSQEGQGVNRRTEAFF. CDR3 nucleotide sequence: TGTGCCAGCAGCCAAGAAGGACAGGGGGTTAATCGGCGGACTGAAGCTTTCTTT. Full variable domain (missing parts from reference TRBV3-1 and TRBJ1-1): DTAVSQTPKYLVTQMGNDKSIKCEQNLGHDTMYWYKQDSKKFLKIMFSYNNKELIINETVPNRFSPKSPDKAHLNLHINSLELGDSAVYFCASSQEGQGVNRRTEAFFGQGTRLTVV.